Below, one TCR beta chain is given with its context. Its target is unknown. Sequencing of DNA taken from cultured CD4+ T cells relied on the Oncomine TCR Beta short-read assay. TCRdb reprocessed the PCR reads via MiXCR and lists one record per CDR3 protein. The sample records 9,000 to 15,000 distinct CDR3 sequences, roughly 31% being singletons. This sample stems from a study of vaccination and CD4 T cells after COVID-19. Germline V CDR1 and CDR2: MGHDK, SYGVNS. Trimming cost V 3 bases and J 0 bases; bases outside gene matches: 8. CDR3 length: 16 amino acids. Specified treatment: roughly 10-day PBMC culture with coronavirus spike peptide pools or control peptides (ViraFEST assay).

The chain joins TRBV25-1 to TRBJ2-7; TRBD2 aligns across 7 bases. This material consisted of CD4+ T cells from blood, cultured in vitro, taken before SARS-CoV-2 vaccination. The receptor's source is a human donor who received a COVID-19 vaccine. The CDR3 reads CASSDNMASGSYEQYF. The CDR3 nucleotides are TGTGCCAGCAGTGACAATATGGCTAGCGGCTCCTACGAGCAGTACTTC.